Presented here are 17 T cell receptor beta chains from one specimen sequenced in a study of blood T cell repertoires in COVID-19. Using immunoSEQ multiplex PCR, the repertoire was profiled, and TCRdb retains in-frame clones only, with some absent. The table includes 100,000 to 140,000 clones, over 60% detected once. The sample comprised peripheral blood. These receptors were taken from a man aged 65 to 85 with acute or convalescent COVID-19.

The V call is TRBV3-1 (or the pseudogene TRBV3-2), the J call TRBJ2-1; TRBD2 matches 12 bases. This CDR3 has 15 amino acids. The J segment lost 10 bases and the V segment lost 3 bases, leaving 7 bases of the junction unmatched. Germline CDR1 LGHDT, CDR2 YNNKEL (reference sequence). In nucleotides, the CDR3 is TGTGCCAGCAGCCAGGGGACTAGCGGGTTCGGGGAGCAGTTCTTC. Protein product: CASSQGTSGFGEQFF.

The rearrangement joins TRBV3-1 (or the pseudogene TRBV3-2) to TRBJ1-1, with a weak D call TRBD1 (5 bases). The CDR3 is 13 amino acids. Trimming pared 3 bases from V and 4 bases from J, leaving 9 bases between. The V gene's germline CDR1 is LGHDT and CDR2 YNNKEL (reference sequence). In DNA form, the CDR3 reads TGTGCCAGCAGCCAGGTGGGGGGCACTGAAGCTTTCTTT. The encoded protein is CASSQVGGTEAFF.

The V call is TRBV6-2 or TRBV6-3, the J call TRBJ1-5, with 8 bases matching TRBD1. The germline gives CDR1 MNHEY, CDR2 SVGEGT. With V trimmed by 6 bases and J by 2 bases, 6 bases remained unmatched. The CDR3 loop spans 15 amino acids. CDR3 in amino acids: CASSAGQGGNQPQHF. CDR3 DNA: TGTGCCAGCAGCGCTGGACAGGGAGGCAATCAGCCCCAGCATTTT.

This clone appeared a few times. V usage is TRBV3-1 (or the pseudogene TRBV3-2) and J usage is TRBJ1-2, with a tentative D call TRBD1 (5 bases). Trimming cost V 0 bases and J 2 bases, with 10 bases left between them. The V gene's germline CDR1 is LGHDT and CDR2 YNNKEL (reference sequence). There are 15 residues in the CDR3. CDR3 sequence reads: CASSQDPGKNYGYTF. The CDR3 DNA follows: TGTGCCAGCAGCCAAGATCCAGGGAAAAACTATGGCTACACCTTC.

This CDR3 reads CASSAGTGGYGYTF. DNA of the CDR3: TGTGCCAGCAGCGCCGGAACAGGGGGATATGGCTACACCTTC. The chain couples TRBV6-4 to TRBJ1-2; 8 bases are shared with TRBD1. Trimming removed 6 bases from V and 5 bases from J; junction bases left unmatched: 8. This CDR3 contains 14 residues. Germline V gene lookup returns CDR1 MRHNA and CDR2 SNTAGT.

A few counts support this clone. The chain has TRBV5-1 and TRBJ1-1; D remains unclear. The ends were cut back, 4 bases at V and 1 base at J, with 8 bases in the middle. The CDR3 runs 13 residues. Per germline, CDR1 SGHRS and CDR2 YFSETQ. As DNA, the CDR3 is TGCGCCAGCAGCGCCTTGGCGAACACTGAAGCTTTCTTT. Its translation: CASSALANTEAFF.

The J gene is TRBJ1-5, the V gene TRBV19, with 8 bases matching TRBD1. The junction had 10 bases not matched to a gene; V was cut back by 7 bases and J by 11 bases. The CDR3 is made up of 13 amino acids. Germline CDR1 and CDR2: LNHDA and SQIVND (reference sequence). The CDR3, as DNA: TGTGCCAGTAACCCGACAGGGGACTCCTCCCAGCATTTT. Its translation: CASNPTGDSSQHF.

The V gene is TRBV3-1 (or the pseudogene TRBV3-2), the J gene TRBJ1-2, with D hard to call. CDR3 size: 15 residues. Germline CDR1 LGHDT, CDR2 YNNKEL (reference sequence). The germline V and J ends were trimmed by 4 bases and 4 bases, with 16 bases remaining between them. The CDR3 is CASSPRRSGAYGYTF. CDR3 nucleotides: TGTGCCAGCAGCCCCAGGCGATCTGGCGCCTATGGCTACACCTTC.

This clone was seen a few times. CDR3 DNA: TGTGCCAGCAGCTTAGATGACAGGGGGTCCTACGAGCAGTACTTC. This gives the protein CASSLDDRGSYEQYF. V usage is TRBV7-6 and J usage is TRBJ2-7; 9 positions agree with TRBD1. Germline values: CDR1 SGHVS, CDR2 FNYEAQ. Trimming took 1 base from V and 1 from J; bases not matched to a gene: 2. This CDR3 is built from 15 residues.

The chain links TRBV2 to TRBJ2-1; D gene unclear. This CDR3 has 11 amino acids. The V gene lost 4 bases and the J gene lost 8 bases, with 6 bases spanning the gap. CDR1 SNHLY and CDR2 FYNNEI come from the germline V gene. The DNA for the CDR3 is TGTGCCAGCAGTGTTCTGTATGAGCAGTTCTTC. It specifies CASSVLYEQFF.

V gene TRBV5-1 combines with J gene TRBJ1-4; 9 positions agree with TRBD1. Germline CDR1 is SGHRS and CDR2 is YFSETQ. Trimming cost V 4 bases and J 5 bases; bases outside gene matches: 6. This CDR3 contains 15 residues. The CDR3, as DNA: TGCGCCAGCAGCATAACAGGGGGCCTAAATGAAAAACTGTTTTTT. Amino acid sequence: CASSITGGLNEKLFF.

The genes are TRBV5-8 and TRBJ1-1; TRBD1 matches 9 bases. This CDR3 is built from 13 residues. The ends lost 4 bases at V and 5 bases at J; junction bases unmatched: 3. The V gene's germline CDR1 is SGHTS and CDR2 YDEGEE. The CDR3 nucleotides are TGTGCCAGCAGCCACAGGGGGCGGACTGAAGCTTTCTTT. This codes for CASSHRGRTEAFF.

The rearrangement joins TRBV18 to TRBJ2-5; 11 positions agree with TRBD1. J lost 4 bases, V lost 4 bases, and 5 bases had no gene match. Germline V CDR1 and CDR2: KGHSH, LQKENI. The CDR3 totals 15 residues. The CDR3 protein is CASSLGQGALETQYF. As DNA, the CDR3 is TGTGCCAGCTCACTTGGACAGGGGGCCCTAGAGACCCAGTACTTC.

This clone was counted a few times. This chain links TRBV7-8 with TRBJ2-1, with D maybe TRBD1 (5 bases). Germline CDR1 and CDR2: SGHVS and FQNEAQ. The CDR3 is 14 amino acids. Trimming took 5 bases from V and 4 from J, leaving 12 bases between them. CDR3 amino acids: CASSMAQGYNEQFF. The CDR3 nucleotides are TGTGCCAGCAGCATGGCCCAGGGATACAATGAGCAGTTCTTC.

The chain is built from TRBV27 and TRBJ2-7, with TRBD1 identical over 7 bases. The CDR3 spans 14 residues. With 3 bases clipped from V and 4 bases from J, the junction kept 6 bases outside the gene matches. Germline V CDR1 and CDR2: MNHEY, SMNVEV (reference sequence). CDR3 in amino acids: CASSFDRVRYEQYF. CDR3 nucleotide sequence: TGTGCCAGCAGTTTCGACAGGGTGAGATACGAGCAGTACTTC.

V gene TRBV7-3 combines with J gene TRBJ2-2; the match to TRBD1 covers 8 bases. This CDR3 comprises 15 residues. Germline V gene sequence: CDR1 SGHTA, CDR2 FQGTGA. J was trimmed by 7 bases and V by 1 base; bases with no gene match: 5. The CDR3 nucleotides are TGTGCCAGCAGCTTAAATCAGGGGGCGAACGGGGAGCTGTTTTTT. It codes for CASSLNQGANGELFF.

This clone has a single count. The chain links TRBV10-3 to TRBJ1-5, with TRBD1 identical over 7 bases. Germline V lookup: CDR1 ENHRY, CDR2 SYGVKD. J gave up 6 bases and V 3 bases, and 5 bases lay outside the gene matches. CDR3 length: 14 amino acids. The CDR3 DNA is TGTGCCATCAGTGAATCGAGGGGGCTTCAGCCCCAGCATTTT. As protein: CAISESRGLQPQHF.